Listed below are T cell receptor beta chains from one sample, sequenced in a study of OX40 agonist ivuxolimab in advanced cancers. Sequencing was performed with immunoSEQ multiplex PCR; in TCRdb, only in-frame clones are kept and a portion is missing. The data contain tens of thousands of clones, 80% to 90% of them singletons. Source: CD4+ or CD8+ T cells sorted from blood, taken in a trial of the OX40 agonist ivuxolimab. These receptors were collected from an adult with an advanced solid tumor such as melanoma, head and neck, liver or kidney cancer. The CDR3 runs from the conserved cysteine through the conserved F or W. A D gene is named only where the DNA matches it firmly. Not all rows give a size; the values are once, few, many and, for expanded clones, a class.

v_call	clone_size	j_call	d_call	cdr3_aa	cdr3_nt
TRBV29-1	-	TRBJ1-4	-	CSVEGAGTGEKLFF	TGCAGCGTCGAGGGTGCTGGGACGGGAGAAAAACTGTTTTTT
TRBV7-6	-	TRBJ2-3	-	CASSFNSPQTNTDTQYF	TGTGCCAGCAGCTTTAATTCTCCACAGACTAACACAGATACGCAGTATTTT
TRBV6-6	-	TRBJ2-3	TRBD1	CASSYLYRGSTDTQYF	TGTGCCAGCAGTTACTTATACAGGGGGAGCACAGATACGCAGTATTTT
TRBV28	-	TRBJ1-2	-	CASSSRVWGGYTF	TGTGCCAGCAGCTCGCGGGTGTGGGGTGGCTACACCTTC
TRBV9	-	TRBJ1-1	-	CASSVAPNTEAFF	TGTGCCAGCAGCGTAGCTCCAAACACTGAAGCTTTCTTT
TRBV27	-	TRBJ2-2	TRBD2	CASSMGLAGGSTGELFF	TGTGCCAGCAGTATGGGACTAGCGGGAGGTTCCACCGGGGAGCTGTTTTTT
TRBV7-9	-	TRBJ1-1	-	CASSVMNTEAFF	TGTGCCAGCAGCGTGATGAACACTGAAGCTTTCTTT
TRBV7-9	once	TRBJ1-1	-	CASSPPRWGRTEAFF	TGTGCCAGCAGCCCCCCTCGGTGGGGGCGGACTGAAGCTTTCTTT
TRBV7-9	-	TRBJ2-5	-	CASSLGTTGLEETQYF	TGTGCCAGCAGCTTAGGGACTACCGGCCTTGAAGAGACCCAGTACTTC
TRBV9	medium-sized	TRBJ1-1	-	CASSVEGRNTEAFF	TGTGCCAGCAGCGTAGAGGGCCGGAACACTGAAGCTTTCTTT
TRBV5-4	-	TRBJ1-2	-	CASSSPTDNYGYTF	TGTGCCAGCAGCTCTCCGACAGATAACTATGGCTACACCTTC
TRBV6-4	-	TRBJ1-5	TRBD1	CASSDSRTGGDQPQHF	TGTGCCAGCAGTGACTCTCGGACAGGGGGCGATCAGCCCCAGCATTTT
TRBV28	-	TRBJ2-7	-	CASSFRPYEQYF	TGTGCCAGCAGTTTCCGACCATACGAGCAGTACTTC
TRBV6-5	-	TRBJ2-1	-	CASSLGGSNEQFF	TGTGCCAGCAGTTTGGGGGGTTCCAATGAGCAGTTCTTC
TRBV9	-	TRBJ1-3	-	CASSVEGPWSTIYF	TGTGCCAGCAGCGTAGAGGGCCCCTGGTCCACCATATATTTT
TRBV6-1	few	TRBJ1-5	-	CASTEGFQPQHF	TGTGCCAGCACGGAAGGCTTTCAGCCCCAGCATTTT
TRBV13	-	TRBJ2-1	-	CASGRSRIHYNEQFF	TGTGCCAGCGGCAGGAGCAGGATACACTACAATGAGCAGTTCTTC
TRBV2	-	TRBJ2-7	-	CASSEEGQITYEQYF	TGTGCCAGCAGTGAGGAGGGACAGATAACCTACGAGCAGTACTTC
TRBV18	-	TRBJ2-6	-	CASSPWPSGANVLTF	TGTGCCAGCTCACCATGGCCTTCTGGGGCCAACGTCCTGACTTTC
TRBV7-3	-	TRBJ2-5	-	CASSLEGPETQYF	TGTGCCAGCAGCTTAGAGGGTCCAGAGACCCAGTACTTC
TRBV4-3	-	TRBJ2-5	-	CASSQDPIWTALGETQYF	TGCGCCAGCAGCCAAGATCCCATATGGACAGCCTTAGGGGAGACCCAGTACTTC
TRBV11-2	-	TRBJ2-2	-	CASSFDLTGELFF	TGTGCCAGCAGCTTCGACCTCACCGGGGAGCTGTTTTTT
TRBV13	-	TRBJ2-2	TRBD2	CASSLGLAGVTGELFF	TGTGCCAGCAGCCTCGGACTAGCGGGAGTCACCGGGGAGCTGTTTTTT
TRBV28	-	TRBJ1-5	-	CASSLWGGVGQPQHF	TGTGCCAGCAGTTTATGGGGCGGGGTTGGTCAGCCCCAGCATTTT
TRBV7-9	-	TRBJ2-7	TRBD1	CASSVPAGGIDYEQYF	TGTGCCAGCAGCGTGCCTGCAGGGGGCATCGACTACGAGCAGTACTTC
TRBV6-1	-	TRBJ2-7	-	CASSEAHLDEAGGRPYEQYF	TGTGCCAGCAGTGAAGCGCACTTGGACGAGGCTGGGGGCAGGCCATACGAGCAGTACTTC
TRBV4-3	once	TRBJ1-4	-	CASSQDRSTGEKLFF	TGCGCCAGCAGCCAAGATCGGAGCACCGGTGAAAAACTGTTTTTT
TRBV5-8	-	TRBJ1-1	-	CASSWEGTLYTEAFF	TGTGCCAGCAGCTGGGAAGGGACACTTTACACTGAAGCTTTCTTT
TRBV2	-	TRBJ2-3	TRBD2	CASSDTRGSTDTQYF	TGTGCCAGCAGTGATACGCGGGGGAGCACAGATACGCAGTATTTT
TRBV5-6	-	TRBJ2-1	-	CASSDWVLGTYNEQFF	TGTGCCAGCAGCGATTGGGTCCTGGGCACCTACAATGAGCAGTTCTTC
TRBV7-8	-	TRBJ2-3	-	CASSSGVLVPDTQYF	TGTGCCAGCAGCTCCGGGGTTCTCGTCCCAGATACGCAGTATTTT
TRBV6-5	-	TRBJ2-2	-	CASSYSRQPITGELFF	TGTGCCAGCAGTTACTCGAGGCAGCCGATCACCGGGGAGCTGTTTTTT
TRBV7-9	once	TRBJ2-2	-	CASSRTGGANTGELFF	TGTGCCAGCAGCCGAACGGGGGGCGCGAACACCGGGGAGCTGTTTTTT